What follows are 21 T cell receptor beta chains derived from one specimen sequenced in a study of T cells in women clearing cervical HPV infection. The protocol was immunoSEQ multiplex PCR, while the TCRdb copy is restricted to in-frame clones and leaves out a portion. The listing contains around 35,000 clones. What was sequenced was blood buffy coat. Source of these receptors: a woman between 18 and 70 years old with a cervical HPV16 infection that either progressed to CIN3+ or cleared (not recorded which).

A remark on this clone: The read is 3 residues too short to cover the CDR3 end, so that end is filled in from the germline J gene. The V gene is TRBV28, the J gene TRBJ2-7, with 11 bases identical to TRBD2. CDR3 length equals 16 residues. Germline trimming cut 2 bases from V and 5 bases from J; bases unmatched to any gene: 8. Germline assignment: CDR1 MDHEN and CDR2 SYDVKM. CDR3 residues: CASSLPTTSGTDEQYF. The part of the CDR3 DNA that was read is TGTGCCAGCAGTTTACCAACGACTAGCGGGACGGACGAG.

Regarding this clone: The read terminates 3 residues before the CDR3 end, so the remaining end is supplied by the germline J gene. V is TRBV6-1 and J is TRBJ2-3; 8 nucleotides match TRBD1. Germline V gene sequence: CDR1 MNHNS, CDR2 SASEGT. CDR3 length: 15 residues. The trim removed 1 base at V and 0 bases at J, leaving 0 bases unmatched. CDR3 bases read: TGTGCCAGCAGTGAAGGACAGGGGAGCACAGATACG. Translation: CASSEGQGSTDT. The entire CDR3 sequence reads CASSEGQGSTDTQYF.

Concerning this clone: With the read ending 3 residues before the CDR3 end, the germline J gene is used to fill in that end. V is TRBV7-2 and J is TRBJ1-4, with D tentatively TRBD1 (6 bases). In germline, CDR1 is SGHTA, CDR2 FQGNSA. The CDR3 has 17 residues. With 0 bases removed from V and 6 bases from J, the gap between germline ends came to 17 bases. CDR3 protein: CASSLARSGVKHEKLFF. CDR3 DNA, as far as it was read: TGTGCCAGCAGCTTAGCGCGATCAGGGGTTAAACATGAAAAA. The entire variable domain, with the rest obtained from reference TRBV7-2 and TRBJ1-4, is as follows: GAGVSQSPSNKVTEKGKDVELRCDPISGHTALYWYRQSLGQGLEFLIYFQGNSAPDKSGLPSDRFSAERTGGSVSTLTIQRTQQEDSAVYLCASSLARSGVKHEKLFFGSGTQLSVL.

Turning to this clone: The read halts 3 residues ahead of the CDR3 end, with the missing end drawn from the germline J gene. The rearrangement uses TRBV7-9 and TRBJ2-5; TRBD1 aligns across 8 bases. The V segment lost 3 bases and the J segment 3 bases; nucleotides outside the gene matches: 6. Per germline, CDR1 SEHNR and CDR2 FQNEAQ (reference sequence). The CDR3 covers 15 residues. CDR3 residues: CASSFPDRGEETQYF. The DNA read from the CDR3 is TGTGCCAGCAGCTTCCCCGACAGGGGAGAAGAGACC.

Comments on this clone: The sequence runs out 3 residues before the end of the CDR3; the remainder is reconstructed from the germline J gene. The chain recombines TRBV7-9 with TRBJ1-1; 9 bases agree with TRBD1. This CDR3 region has 14 residues. CDR1 is SEHNR and CDR2 is FQNEAQ in the germline V gene (reference sequence). V was pared by 6 bases and J by 5 bases, with 7 bases of the junction left unmatched. CDR3 sequence reads: CASRPTGGVTEAFF. CDR3 DNA, as far as it was read: TGTGCCAGCAGGCCCACAGGGGGCGTTACTGAA.

In terms of frequency, this clone is medium-sized (0.01 to 0.1%). The sequenced fragment ends 3 residues before the CDR3 boundary, so the rest is inferred from the germline J gene. This chain joins TRBV19 and TRBJ1-6; the D gene is possibly TRBD1 (6 bases). This CDR3 is built from 14 residues. The germline gives CDR1 LNHDA, CDR2 SQIVND (reference sequence). Trimming removed 7 bases at V and 7 bases at J, with 14 bases between. The CDR3 bases that were read are TGTGCCAGTACCAAACAGGGAAACAATTCACCC. Translated, it gives CASTKQGNNSP. The CDR3, in full, reads CASTKQGNNSPLHF.

In the case of this clone: The read falls 3 residues short of the CDR3 end, and the missing part is taken from the germline J gene. The chain carries TRBV7-7 and TRBJ2-2; weak D call: TRBD1 (6 bases). The CDR3 consists of 15 residues. Germline V gene sequence: CDR1 SSHAT, CDR2 FNYEAQ (reference sequence). The CDR3: CASSPPQGTNEKLFF. Partial CDR3 DNA: TGTGCCAGCAGCCCCCCTCAGGGGACGAATGAAAAG.

Turning to this clone: The CDR3 end lies 3 residues beyond the end of the read and is filled in from the germline J gene. This chain links TRBV30 with TRBJ2-7, with TRBD1 identical over 7 bases. Germline V gene data show CDR1 as GTSNPN and CDR2 as SVGIG (reference sequence). J lost 4 bases, V lost 8 bases, and 8 bases had no gene match. The CDR3 runs to 12 residues. The CDR3 protein is CAGGQLNYEQYF. CDR3 DNA, as far as it was read: TGTGCCGGGGGACAGCTAAATTACGAG.

A note on this clone: The read terminates 3 residues ahead of where the CDR3 ends, so the germline J gene completes it. The V call is TRBV5-1, the J call TRBJ1-2; 7 bases agree with TRBD1. V was clipped by 3 bases and J by 7 bases; unmatched bases: 12. CDR1 is SGHRS and CDR2 is YFSETQ in the germline V gene. This CDR3 is 15 amino acids long. CDR3 amino acids: CASSSAGTEIGGYTF. Partial CDR3 DNA: TGCGCCAGCAGCTCCGCCGGGACAGAGATCGGTGGC. Together with reference TRBV5-1 and TRBJ1-2, the CDR3 gives the full variable domain: KAGVTQTPRYLIKTRGQQVTLSCSPISGHRSVSWYQQTPGQGLQFLFEYFSETQRNKGNFPGRFSGRQFSNSRSEMNVSTLELGDSALYLCASSSAGTEIGGYTFGSGTRLTVV.

The CDR3: CSASLTASSNQPQHF. CDR3 bases read: TGCAGTGCTAGCCTAACCGCATCTAGCAATCAGCCC. The rearrangement links TRBV20-1 to TRBJ1-5; D unclear. The read gets to within 3 residues of the CDR3 end, and the germline J gene fills in the rest. Trimming removed 3 bases at V and 0 bases at J, with 12 bases between. Germline CDR1 DFQATT, CDR2 SNEGSKA (reference sequence). The CDR3 has 15 amino acids.

CDR3 protein: CASSLGGQGGSPLFF. The sequenced part of the CDR3 DNA is TGTGCCAGCAGCTTAGGGGGACAGGGCGGGTCACCG. This rearrangement joins TRBV7-6 to TRBJ2-2; 9 nucleotides line up with TRBD1. The CDR3 extends 3 residues past the end of the read, so its final part is completed from the germline J gene. CDR3 size: 15 residues. Germline CDR1 is SGHVS and CDR2 is FNYEAQ.

A note on this clone: The read ends 3 residues before the CDR3 terminus; that terminus is restored from the germline J gene. The chain recombines TRBV19 with TRBJ2-3, with 8 bases that match TRBD2. The CDR3 is made up of 15 amino acids. Germline assignment: CDR1 LNHDA and CDR2 SQIVND (reference sequence). The part of the CDR3 DNA that was read is TGTGCCAGTAGTATCGGCGGGGGGCTCAATCAGCCG. It translates to CASSIGGGLNQP. The full CDR3 sequence reads CASSIGGGLNQPQYF. The variable domain in full, completed from reference TRBV19 and TRBJ2-3, reads DGGITQSPKYLFRKEGQNVTLSCEQNLNHDAMYWYRQDPGQGLRLIYYSQIVNDFQKGDIAEGYSVSREKKESFPLTVTSAQKNPTAFYLCASSIGGGLNQPQYFGPGTRLTVL.

As to this clone: The DNA ends 3 residues before the CDR3 does, and the rest of the CDR3 is filled in from the germline J gene. The rearrangement uses TRBV7-6 and TRBJ1-6; D unclear. Trimming left V 5 bases short and J 6 bases short, with 8 bases between. The length of the CDR3 is 13 residues. Germline values: CDR1 SGHVS, CDR2 FNYEAQ. This chain's CDR3 is CASSPTSNSPLHF. The sequenced CDR3 bases are TGTGCCAGCAGCCCCACCAGTAATTCACCC. Variable domain in full (rest from reference TRBV7-6 and TRBJ1-6): GAGVSQSPRYKVTKRGQDVALRCDPISGHVSLYWYRQALGQGPEFLTYFNYEAQQDKSGLPNDRFSAERPEGSISTLTIQRTEQRDSAMYRCASSPTSNSPLHFGNGTRLTVT.

With respect to this clone: Read coverage stops 3 residues before the CDR3 terminus; the germline J gene supplies the remainder. The chain carries TRBV19 and TRBJ2-2; D not certain. The CDR3 is made up of 16 amino acids. The germline CDR1 and CDR2 sequences are LNHDA and SQIVND (reference sequence). CDR3 bases read: TGTGCCAGTAGTATAATTCCGAGCTCCTATAATTCACCG. Its translation is CASSIIPSSYNSP. The complete CDR3 reads CASSIIPSSYNSPLFF.

With respect to this clone: The CDR3 end lies 3 residues beyond the end of the read and is filled in from the germline J gene. V and J are TRBV6-1 and TRBJ2-7; D uncertain. The CDR3 length is 12 residues. Germline CDR1 reads MNHNS; CDR2 reads SASEGT. Trimming took 4 bases from V and 0 from J, leaving 4 bases between them. The CDR3 bases that were read are TGTGCCAGCAGTGTTTACTCCTACGAG. This gives the protein CASSVYSYE. The full CDR3 reads CASSVYSYEQYF.

Comments on this clone: The CDR3 end is not reached by the read, which stops 3 residues before it; the germline J gene fills it in. The chain uses TRBV18 and TRBJ2-2, with D possibly TRBD2 on 5 matching bases. Germline CDR1 reads KGHSH; CDR2 reads LQKENI. The CDR3 totals 12 residues. The CDR3 sequence: CASSLSRGELFF. CDR3 DNA (partial): TGTGCCAGCTCACTTTCCCGGGGTGAG.

About this clone itself: The read terminates 3 residues ahead of where the CDR3 ends, so the germline J gene completes it. The rearrangement links TRBV30 to TRBJ1-2; D unclear. This CDR3 is built from 15 residues. Germline values: CDR1 GTSNPN, CDR2 SVGIG (reference sequence). V was trimmed by 1 base and J by 5 bases, leaving 17 bases between them. The covered CDR3 bases are TGTGCCTGGAGTGGGCAAGGGTCGAGGCGTTATGGC. Protein sequence: CAWSGQGSRRYG. The entire CDR3 sequence reads CAWSGQGSRRYGYTF.

About this clone itself: The read ends 3 residues shy of where the CDR3 ends; the end is completed using the germline J gene. This chain uses TRBV29-1 with TRBJ1-5; D perhaps matches TRBD1 (6 bases). Germline CDR1 is SQVTM and CDR2 is ANQGSEA. This CDR3 has 12 residues. Trimming removed 8 bases from V and 6 bases from J, with 14 bases in between. The CDR3 bases that were read are TGCAGCACTGGGACATCGGGTCAGCCC. This sequence encodes CSTGTSGQP. The entire CDR3 protein reads CSTGTSGQPQHF.

The CDR3 bases that were read are TGCAGTGCTATCCCGGGTGTGAATACG. Translating gives CSAIPGVNT. The full CDR3 is CSAIPGVNTQYF. The rearrangement joins TRBV20-1 to TRBJ2-3; D is ambiguous. The CDR3 end is not reached by the read, which stops 3 residues before it; the germline J gene fills it in. V was trimmed by 4 bases and J by 7 bases, leaving 12 bases between them. The CDR3 sequence is 12 residues long. The V gene's germline CDR1 is DFQATT and CDR2 SNEGSKA (reference sequence).

A note on this clone: The read terminates 3 residues ahead of where the CDR3 ends, so the germline J gene completes it. The rearrangement uses TRBV5-6 and TRBJ1-5; no clear D gene. The CDR3 has 15 amino acids. With 1 base removed from V and 0 bases from J, the gap between germline ends came to 8 bases. From germline, CDR1 is SGHDT and CDR2 YYEEEE. Partial CDR3 DNA: TGTGCCAGCAGCTTGTTTTCGTATAGCAATCAGCCC. It is translated as CASSLFSYSNQP. From start to end, the CDR3 is CASSLFSYSNQPQHF.

The CDR3 loop reads CAWSLMRVGEKLFF. The covered CDR3 bases are TGTGCCTGGAGTCTCATGAGGGTTGGGGAAAAA. This chain uses TRBV30 with TRBJ1-4; D unresolved. The read comes to an end 3 residues before the CDR3 does, leaving the germline J gene to fill in the end. There are 14 residues in the CDR3. Per the germline V gene, CDR1 is GTSNPN and CDR2 is SVGIG (reference sequence). V lost 2 bases to trimming and J lost 8 bases, with 15 bases between them.